This T cell receptor (beta chain) originates from a study of vaccination and CD4 T cells after COVID-19. Treatment in this sample: roughly 11-day PBMC culture with coronavirus spike peptide pools or control peptides (ViraFEST assay). The Oncomine TCR Beta short-read assay was what sequenced the DNA obtained from cultured CD4+ T cells. In this case, cultured CD4+ T cells provided the extracted genomic DNA. MiXCR, run by TCRdb on the PCR reads, gives a single entry per CDR3 protein. The data contain approximately 15,000 distinct CDR3 sequences, around 42% of them singletons. Turning to this clonotype: What it binds is unknown.

This CDR3 contains 15 residues. Germline CDR1 reads DFQATT; CDR2 reads SNEGSKA (reference sequence). Trimming took 6 bases from V and 1 from J; bases not matched to a gene: 8. Sequenced material: CD4+ T cells from blood, cultured in vitro, taken before SARS-CoV-2 vaccination. This chain uses TRBV20-1 with TRBJ2-3, with 9 positions matching TRBD1. The source is a human donor who had recovered from COVID-19. CDR3 in DNA: TGCAGTGCCGAGGCCCGGACAGGGGGCACAGATACGCAGTATTTT. Protein product: CSAEARTGGTDTQYF.